Below, one T cell receptor (beta chain) is given with its context. Its antigen is not identified. V lost 2 bases and J 8 bases, leaving 12 bases between the germline ends. The CDR3 is 13 amino acids. The method was immunoSEQ multiplex PCR; TCRdb's version includes in-frame clones alone and lacks a portion of them. The sample includes approximately 220,000 clones, 90% to 95% of them seen just once. The data were taken from a study of T cell responses to AZD1222 COVID-19 vaccine. Study-level points and caveats: Dominant at 160-218 and 743-854, vaccine-associated CD4 TCRs also spanned spike. Donor demographics were predominantly white British with a female majority; clonal diversity may be underestimated. Repertoire sampling occurred only after the peak T cell response.

The source of this sequence is an adult in good health. This sequence joins TRBV12-3 or TRBV12-4 and TRBJ1-2; D is uncertain. Source: peripheral blood, taken on day 0 of MenACWY control vaccination. CDR3 bases: TGTGCCAGCAGTTTAAGGGCGGGTAGGGGCTACACCTTC. Its translation: CASSLRAGRGYTF.